Listed below are T cell receptor beta chains from one sample, sequenced in a study of blood T cell repertoires in COVID-19. Profiled with immunoSEQ multiplex PCR; TCRdb holds only in-frame clones, not every one. The sample yields about 150,000 clones, roughly nine tenths seen once. Sequencing was performed on peripheral blood. These receptors were obtained from a man aged 18 to 30 with COVID-19, enrolled during active disease. Each CDR3 is given with its conserved first and last residue. A D gene is named only where the DNA matches it firmly. Only part of the rows carry a size: once, few, many, or a class if the clone is expanded.

>TRBV6-2/TRBV6-3|NA|TRBJ2-7|TRBD1
TGTGCCAGCAGTGTCAGGGGACAGCCATTCTACGAGCAGTACTTC
CASSVRGQPFYEQYF
>TRBV11-3|once|TRBJ1-1|NA
TGTGCCAGCAGCCCGCGGGGGGCGGGGATCACTGAAGCTTTCTTT
CASSPRGAGITEAFF
>TRBV9|NA|TRBJ2-3|TRBD2
TGTGCCAGCAGCCCCAGCGGGGGGGGAATCACAGATACGCAGTATTTT
CASSPSGGGITDTQYF
>TRBV6-2/TRBV6-3|NA|TRBJ1-2|NA
TGTGCCAGCAGCCCTACTGAGGGCTATGGCTACACCTTC
CASSPTEGYGYTF
>TRBV4-1|NA|TRBJ1-5|TRBD1
TGCGCCAGCAGCATTATCCCGGGACAGGGCCGCAATCAGCCCCAGCATTTT
CASSIIPGQGRNQPQHF
>TRBV5-1|once|TRBJ2-3|NA
TGCGCCAGCAGGCTGGGCGGCGGGAGCACAGATACGCAGTATTTT
CASRLGGGSTDTQYF
>TRBV28|NA|TRBJ1-2|NA
TGTGCCAGCAGGCTCCTGGGGGCAGGACTTAACTATGGCTACACCTTC
CASRLLGAGLNYGYTF
>TRBV7-9|NA|TRBJ2-3|TRBD2
TGTGCCAGCAGCGGGAGGGCCAGAAACACAGATACGCAGTATTTT
CASSGRARNTDTQYF
>TRBV24-1|NA|TRBJ2-1|TRBD2
TGTGCCACCAGTGATCCCATAGCGGGAGGGGGGTACAATGAGCAGTTCTTC
CATSDPIAGGGYNEQFF
>TRBV3-1/TRBV3-2|NA|TRBJ2-3|NA
TGTGCCAGCAGCCAAGGGACTAGCACAGATACGCAGTATTTT
CASSQGTSTDTQYF
>TRBV7-2|few|TRBJ2-1|TRBD1
TGTGCCAGCAGCAGTGAACCGGGACAGGCTCATGAGCAGTTCTTC
CASSSEPGQAHEQFF
>TRBV11-2|few|TRBJ2-2|NA
TGTGCCAGCAGCCCCCAGGGGAGGGGGAACACCGGGGAGCTGTTTTTT
CASSPQGRGNTGELFF
>TRBV6-5|NA|TRBJ1-1|NA
TGTGCCAGCAGTTTGGGGCGGATGAACACTGAAGCTTTCTTT
CASSLGRMNTEAFF
>TRBV6-5|once|TRBJ2-1|NA
TGTGCCAGCAGTTACGGCGGGGCCTACAATGAGCAGTTCTTC
CASSYGGAYNEQFF
>TRBV7-9|NA|TRBJ1-4|TRBD1
TGTGCCAGCAGTTCCGGGACAGGGGTTGAAAAACTGCTTTTT
CASSSGTGVEKLLF
>TRBV9|NA|TRBJ1-1|NA
TGTGCCACCAATACTCCCAGGGTCAGATCCACTGAAGCTTTCTTT
CATNTPRVRSTEAFF
>TRBV6-1|NA|TRBJ2-1|TRBD1
TGTGCCAGCAGTGACAGGGGGAGTAACTACAATGAGCAGTTCTTC
CASSDRGSNYNEQFF
>TRBV5-6|NA|TRBJ1-4|NA
TGTGCCAGCAGCTTGGGACCGGCCCTCTATCGTACTAATGAAAAACTGCTTTTT
CASSLGPALYRTNEKLLF
>TRBV5-1|NA|TRBJ2-7|NA
TGCGCCAGCTGCTTGGGGGCGGACAGCTCCTACGAGCAGTACTTC
CASCLGADSSYEQYF
>TRBV19|NA|TRBJ1-2|NA
TGTGCCAGTAGTAACCCCGCAGGGTTGGTCGGCTATGGCTACACCTTC
CASSNPAGLVGYGYTF
>TRBV10-3|NA|TRBJ1-2|TRBD1
TGTGCCGTGACAGGGGGCGGTGGCGGTGGCTACACCTTC
CAVTGGGGGGYTF
>TRBV18|NA|TRBJ1-5|NA
TGTGCCAGCTCACCCGGGAGAAATCAGCCCCAGCATTTT
CASSPGRNQPQHF
>TRBV9|NA|TRBJ2-7|TRBD1
TGTGCCAGCAGCGTAGGGACAGGGGAGCTCGAGCAGTACTTC
CASSVGTGELEQYF
>TRBV7-9|NA|TRBJ2-5|TRBD1
TGTGCCAGCAGCCGACCCCGGACAGGGGAAGAGACCCAGTACTTC
CASSRPRTGEETQYF
>TRBV15|NA|TRBJ2-5|NA
TGTGCCACCAGCAGATTTTGGGCGGGATCCCAGGGAGAGACCCAGTACTTC
CATSRFWAGSQGETQYF
>TRBV9|NA|TRBJ2-7|TRBD2
TGTGCCAGCAGCCCCCGTCCAGCGGGAGTATACGAGCAGTACTTC
CASSPRPAGVYEQYF
>TRBV5-1|once|TRBJ1-1|TRBD1
TGCGCCAGCAGCTGGAACAGGGGGACTGAAGCTTTCTTT
CASSWNRGTEAFF
>TRBV5-6|NA|TRBJ2-4|NA
TGTGCCAGCAGCTCCCTCGTGGCCAAAAACATTCAGTACTTC
CASSSLVAKNIQYF
>TRBV2|once|TRBJ1-4|TRBD1
TGTGCCAGCAGTGGGACAGGGGGGTCGGAAAAACTGCTTTTT
CASSGTGGSEKLLF
>TRBV5-6|once|TRBJ1-1|TRBD1
TGTGCCAGCAGCTTCTTAGGGGGCGTTTTTACTGAAGCTTTCTTT
CASSFLGGVFTEAFF
>TRBV28|once|TRBJ1-5|TRBD1
TGTGCCAGCAAGGACAGGGGCGTTAGCAATCAGCCCCAGCATTTT
CASKDRGVSNQPQHF
>TRBV7-2|NA|TRBJ2-1|TRBD2
TGTGCCAGCACCCTCCCTACTACTAGCGGGCCTAGCTCCTACAATGAGCAGTTCTTC
CASTLPTTSGPSSYNEQFF
>TRBV24-1|NA|TRBJ2-2|NA
TGTGCCACCAGTGGCGTCGCGACGAACACCGGGGAGCTGTTTTTT
CATSGVATNTGELFF
>TRBV7-2|NA|TRBJ2-7|TRBD1
TGTGCCAGCATCCCGGGACAGGGGGCCGCCGAGCAGTACTTC
CASIPGQGAAEQYF